The next 16 T cell receptor beta chains were all read from a single sample in a study of persistence of HIV-infected CD4 T cells. Overlapping HIV-1 Gag 15-mer peptides at about 1 ug per peptide per mL were used. CD40L-negative CD69-negative CD45RO-high memory CD4+ T cells were sorted as populations depleted of antigen-responding cells. The libraries were made with immunoSEQ version 4 in survey mode. TCRdb keeps only in-frame clones here, not all; method: immunoSEQ multiplex PCR. The sample holds roughly 32,000 clones; roughly four fifths are singletons and the top ten take roughly 18%. Their target antigens are unknown. The specimen comprised CD4+ T cells sorted from PBMCs after roughly 17-hour stimulation, sampled from a patient who received antiretroviral therapy. These receptors all come from an adult woman with HIV who was CMV-seropositive.

Written as DNA, the CDR3 is TGTGCCAGCAGTGGCCTACACAGCAAACTTGAAGCTTTCTTT. Its protein is CASSGLHSKLEAFF. The V gene is TRBV25-1, the J gene TRBJ1-1; D is uncertain. Trimming stripped 4 bases from V and 7 bases from J, with 16 bases between. Germline CDR1 MGHDK, CDR2 SYGVNS. This CDR3 region has 14 residues.

In its sample, this clone was seen a few times. CDR3 loop: CASSAAGGRGTEAFF. CDR3 sequence (DNA): TGTGCCAGCAGTGCCGCAGGGGGCAGAGGGACTGAAGCTTTCTTT. V usage is TRBV28 and J usage is TRBJ1-1; 8 bases match TRBD1. V dropped 5 bases and J dropped 5; count of bases not matched to a gene: 10. The CDR3 spans 15 residues. Germline V lookup: CDR1 MDHEN, CDR2 SYDVKM.

This clone was observed once. This rearrangement joins TRBV19 to TRBJ1-5, with D possibly TRBD1 on 6 matching bases. With 6 bases removed from V and 0 bases from J, the gap between germline ends came to 12 bases. Germline V CDR1 and CDR2: LNHDA, SQIVND (reference sequence). There are 15 residues in the CDR3. The CDR3 is CASRQGTASNQPQHF. The DNA for the CDR3 is TGTGCCAGTAGACAGGGAACTGCTAGCAATCAGCCCCAGCATTTT.

J is TRBJ1-2 and V is TRBV4-1; 7 bases line up with TRBD1. The CDR3 has 12 amino acids. V lost 4 bases to trimming and J lost 11 bases; unmatched junction nucleotides: 7. Germline V gives CDR1 MGHRA, CDR2 YSYEKL. For the CDR3, the DNA is TGCGCCAGCAGCCGGGACAGCATGATTTACACCTTC. Protein sequence: CASSRDSMIYTF.

The chain links TRBV7-2 to TRBJ2-7; D is possibly TRBD1 or TRBD2 (5 bases each). The V and J ends lost 3 bases and 1 base respectively, with 16 bases between them. The V gene's germline CDR1 is SGHTA and CDR2 FQGNSA. The CDR3 extends over 16 amino acids. The CDR3 sequence: CASSFITPGPSYEQYF. In nucleotides, the CDR3 is TGTGCCAGCAGCTTTATTACCCCGGGACCTTCCTACGAGCAGTACTTC. Complete variable domain (other parts from reference TRBV7-2 and TRBJ2-7): GAGVSQSPSNKVTEKGKDVELRCDPISGHTALYWYRQSLGQGLEFLIYFQGNSAPDKSGLPSDRFSAERTGGSVSTLTIQRTQQEDSAVYLCASSFITPGPSYEQYFGPGTRLTVT.

The rearrangement joins TRBV28 to TRBJ1-2, with 7 bases matching TRBD1. Germline CDR1 is MDHEN and CDR2 is SYDVKM. CDR3 size: 17 residues. V lost 2 bases to trimming and J lost 0 bases; unmatched junction nucleotides: 9. The CDR3: CASSLLGRGRSNYGYTF. The CDR3 DNA sequence: TGTGCCAGCAGTTTACTTGGCAGGGGGAGATCTAACTATGGCTACACCTTC.

The count of this clone is one. V and J are TRBV7-2 and TRBJ1-1; TRBD1 aligns across 11 bases. The germline V gene has CDR1 SGHTA and CDR2 FQGNSA. The CDR3 is 15 residues long. Germline trimming cut 2 bases from V and 5 bases from J; bases unmatched to any gene: 4. The CDR3 loop is CASSLRGQGDTEAFF. DNA of the CDR3: TGTGCCAGCAGCTTAAGGGGACAGGGGGATACTGAAGCTTTCTTT.

In DNA, the CDR3 is TGTGCCAGCAGCTTAGCAAGGAGGTTTAACTCCTACAATGAGCAGTTCTTC. It is translated as CASSLARRFNSYNEQFF. V usage is TRBV7-8 and J usage is TRBJ2-1, with TRBD2 as a possible D gene (5 bases). Deletions cut 0 bases from V and 0 bases from J, with 12 bases between. Looked up from germline, CDR1 is SGHVS and CDR2 is FQNEAQ. This CDR3 contains 17 residues.

The chain links TRBV7-6 to TRBJ2-2; 10 bases are shared with TRBD1. The length of the CDR3 is 16 residues. Trimming removed 4 bases from V and 9 bases from J; junction bases left unmatched: 11. CDR1 is SGHVS, CDR2 FNYEAQ, per germline. The DNA for the CDR3 is TGTGCCAGCAGCTCCAATCCCGGGACAGGGGTTCGGGAGCTGTTTTTT. It codes for CASSSNPGTGVRELFF.

V and J are TRBV6-5 and TRBJ1-1, with D possibly TRBD1 on 6 matching bases. CDR3 length equals 14 residues. V was clipped by 7 bases and J by 1 base, with 13 bases between them. Germline V lookup: CDR1 MNHEY, CDR2 SVGAGI. CDR3: CASIRPGQNTEAFF. For the CDR3, the DNA is TGTGCCAGCATTAGACCGGGACAGAACACTGAAGCTTTCTTT.

The gene calls are TRBV2 and TRBJ1-4, with 8 bases aligning to TRBD1. The V gene end was trimmed by 3 bases and the J gene end by 6 bases; junction bases not matched to a gene: 6. CDR1 and CDR2 from the germline V gene are SNHLY and FYNNEI. The CDR3 length is 15 residues. The CDR3 DNA sequence: TGTGCCAGCAGTGATAAGGCACAGGGGGATGAAAAACTGTTTTTT. This sequence encodes CASSDKAQGDEKLFF.

With respect to this clone: The identical CDR3 is also encoded by other nucleotide sequences in the sample. The V gene is TRBV29-1, the J gene TRBJ2-7; no reliable D call. Germline V gene sequence: CDR1 SQVTM, CDR2 ANQGSEA. V was pared by 5 bases and J by 0 bases, with 8 bases between. The CDR3 is made up of 12 amino acids. The CDR3 coding sequence is TGCAGCGTTCTACGGAGCTCCTACGAGCAGTACTTC. The encoded protein is CSVLRSSYEQYF.

This chain connects TRBV3-1 (or the pseudogene TRBV3-2) to TRBJ2-7; D is unclear. There are 12 residues in the CDR3. V was trimmed by 2 bases and J by 2 bases, leaving 4 bases between them. Germline V gives CDR1 LGHDT, CDR2 YNNKEL (reference sequence). CDR3: CASSQYPYEQYF. The CDR3 DNA is TGTGCCAGCAGCCAATACCCCTACGAGCAGTACTTC.

The chain uses TRBV7-2 and TRBJ2-7, with unresolved D. The V end lost 5 bases, the J end lost 0 bases, and 14 bases lay between the germline ends. Germline V CDR1 and CDR2: SGHTA, FQGNSA. This CDR3 spans 15 amino acids. CDR3 protein: CASSTGNGNSYEQYF. The CDR3 DNA reads TGTGCCAGCAGCACCGGAAATGGGAACTCCTACGAGCAGTACTTC.

The gene calls are TRBV5-6 and TRBJ2-3; 9 nucleotides line up with TRBD2. The CDR3 length is 17 residues. V trimming: 2 bases; J trimming: 2 bases; junction bases outside the gene matches: 9. The germline V gene has CDR1 SGHDT and CDR2 YYEEEE. The CDR3 DNA is TGTGCCAGCAGCTTTCCTCCTAGCGGGGCATCCACAGATACGCAGTATTTT. It yields the protein CASSFPPSGASTDTQYF.

The chain links TRBV18 to TRBJ1-4, with D unresolved. The length of the CDR3 is 14 residues. V lost 5 bases and J 5 bases, leaving 12 bases between the germline ends. Germline values: CDR1 KGHSH, CDR2 LQKENI. The chain's CDR3 is CASSAGIRNEKLFF. The CDR3 coding sequence is TGTGCCAGCTCAGCCGGGATAAGAAATGAAAAACTGTTTTTT.